This passage covers 27 T cell receptor beta chains from one sample sequenced in a study of blood T cell repertoires in COVID-19. The table came from immunoSEQ multiplex PCR; TCRdb's copy has only in-frame clones and leaves some out. The sample holds 80,000 to 130,000 clones, approximately 85% seen once. The sample consisted of peripheral blood. All receptors come from a woman aged 55-75 years with acute or convalescent COVID-19.

V is TRBV28 and J is TRBJ1-5; a weak D match, TRBD1 (6 bases). This CDR3 has 15 residues. V lost 3 bases and J 4 bases, leaving 13 bases between the germline ends. CDR1 is MDHEN and CDR2 is SYDVKM in the germline V gene. The CDR3 region is CASSFNRVKNQPQHF. The CDR3 DNA sequence: TGTGCCAGCAGTTTCAACAGGGTAAAAAATCAGCCCCAGCATTTT.

The chain carries TRBV19 and TRBJ1-1; no firm D call. Germline CDR1 and CDR2: LNHDA and SQIVND (reference sequence). This CDR3 has 14 residues. Trimming removed 1 base at V and 2 bases at J, with 8 bases between. The CDR3 region has the DNA TGTGCCAGTAGTATAGTATCAGGAAACACTGAAGCTTTCTTT. It specifies CASSIVSGNTEAFF.

This chain joins TRBV9 and TRBJ1-6; 7 bases are shared with TRBD1. The ends lost 0 bases at V and 10 bases at J; junction bases unmatched: 7. This CDR3 has 15 residues. Per the germline V gene, CDR1 is SGDLS and CDR2 is YYNGEE. As DNA, the CDR3 is TGTGCCAGCAGCGTAGTAGGGGGCCAAGGGTCACCCCTCCACTTT. Translation gives CASSVVGGQGSPLHF.

The genes are TRBV5-8 and TRBJ2-1; tentatively, D is TRBD2 (6 bases). Germline CDR1 reads SGHTS; CDR2 reads YDEGEE. V dropped 4 bases and J dropped 6 bases, with 20 bases sitting between them. This CDR3 region has 16 residues. CDR3 residues: CASSPWGGVALNEQFF. The CDR3 region has the DNA TGTGCCAGCAGCCCCTGGGGAGGCGTAGCGCTCAATGAGCAGTTCTTC. The variable domain in full, with the rest retrieved from reference TRBV5-8 and TRBJ2-1, is EAGVTQSPTHLIKTRGQQATLRCSPISGHTSVYWYQQALGLGLQFLLWYDEGEERNRGNFPPRFSGRQFPNYSSELNVNALELEDSALYLCASSPWGGVALNEQFFGPGTRLTVL.

The chain couples TRBV5-1 to TRBJ2-1; D is unclear. Trimming took off 2 bases at V and 0 bases at J, with 6 bases between the two ends. The CDR3 consists of 14 residues. The germline gives CDR1 SGHRS, CDR2 YFSETQ. The CDR3 DNA reads as TGCGCCAGCAGCTTCCCGGGCTCCTACAATGAGCAGTTCTTC. Encoded protein: CASSFPGSYNEQFF. Using reference TRBV5-1 and TRBJ2-1 for the parts outside the CDR3, the full variable domain is KAGVTQTPRYLIKTRGQQVTLSCSPISGHRSVSWYQQTPGQGLQFLFEYFSETQRNKGNFPGRFSGRQFSNSRSEMNVSTLELGDSALYLCASSFPGSYNEQFFGPGTRLTVL.

V gene TRBV7-3 combines with J gene TRBJ2-7; D is undetermined. Trimming pared 2 bases from V and 3 bases from J, leaving 11 bases between. This CDR3 contains 14 residues. Germline V gene data show CDR1 as SGHTA and CDR2 as FQGTGA. The CDR3 spells CASSLFRLDYEQYF. CDR3 in DNA: TGTGCCAGCAGCTTATTCCGCTTAGACTACGAGCAGTACTTC.

This clone was recorded only once. The same CDR3 can be traced to other DNA sequences in this sample. The chain employs TRBV7-3 and TRBJ2-1; TRBD1 agrees at 9 bases. CDR1 is SGHTA and CDR2 is FQGTGA in the germline V gene. The CDR3 has 15 residues. V was clipped by 5 bases and J by 4 bases; unmatched bases: 6. CDR3 in DNA: TGTGCCAGCAGCCCGGGGACAGGGTTATACAATGAGCAGTTCTTC. It is translated as CASSPGTGLYNEQFF. Variable domain in full (rest from reference TRBV7-3 and TRBJ2-1): GAGVSQTPSNKVTEKGKYVELRCDPISGHTALYWYRQSLGQGPEFLIYFQGTGAADDSGLPNDRFFAVRPEGSVSTLKIQRTERGDSAVYLCASSPGTGLYNEQFFGPGTRLTVL.

The chain joins TRBV6-5 to TRBJ2-5; D remains ambiguous. The CDR3 spans 14 residues. Germline V CDR1 and CDR2: MNHEY, SVGAGI. Trimming cost V 7 bases and J 1 base, with 13 bases left between them. The CDR3, as DNA: TGTGCCAGCAACCAGGTCCTCTTCCAAGAGACCCAGTACTTC. Translation: CASNQVLFQETQYF.

The rearrangement links TRBV11-2 to TRBJ2-1; D unclear. With 3 bases removed from V and 3 bases from J, the gap between germline ends came to 9 bases. This CDR3 comprises 14 residues. Germline V gives CDR1 SGHAT, CDR2 FQNNGV. The chain's CDR3 is CASSFVAIYNEQFF. The CDR3 bases are TGTGCCAGCAGCTTTGTAGCAATCTACAATGAGCAGTTCTTC.

The rearrangement links TRBV5-5 to TRBJ2-5, with TRBD1 matching 9 bases. Germline V gives CDR1 SGHKS, CDR2 YYEKEE (reference sequence). V trimming: 5 bases; J trimming: 4 bases; junction bases outside the gene matches: 12. This CDR3 comprises 16 residues. The CDR3 DNA reads TGTGCCAGCAGTAACTCCGGGACAGGGATTCGAGAGACCCAGTACTTC. This codes for CASSNSGTGIRETQYF.

This chain links TRBV9 with TRBJ2-5; the D gene is possibly TRBD2 (5 bases). V lost 3 bases and J 2 bases, leaving 8 bases between the germline ends. This CDR3 has 13 residues. Per the germline V gene, CDR1 is SGDLS and CDR2 is YYNGEE. The CDR3 DNA follows: TGTGCCAGCAGCGGAAGCGGTCAAGAGACCCAGTACTTC. It yields the protein CASSGSGQETQYF.

The CDR3 DNA reads TGTGCCAGCAGACAACTAGCGGGGCAAATCTATGAGCAGTTCTTC. Residues: CASRQLAGQIYEQFF. V and J are TRBV6-6 and TRBJ2-1, with 10 bases identical to TRBD2. CDR1 MNHNY and CDR2 SVGAGI come from the germline V gene (reference sequence). The CDR3 runs 15 residues. V was pared by 6 bases and J by 8 bases, with 10 bases of the junction left unmatched.

This CDR3 is CASSPGTSGRFPGANVLTF. CDR3 nucleotide sequence: TGTGCCAGCAGCCCCGGGACTAGCGGAAGATTCCCTGGGGCCAACGTCCTGACTTTC. The V gene is TRBV9, the J gene TRBJ2-6; 11 bases map to TRBD2. Germline V gene data show CDR1 as SGDLS and CDR2 as YYNGEE. V lost 4 bases and J lost 2; bases outside the gene matches: 11. The CDR3 has 19 residues.

The chain couples TRBV5-1 to TRBJ2-5; 10 nucleotides line up with TRBD2. The ends lost 2 bases at V and 5 bases at J; junction bases unmatched: 9. The CDR3 sequence is 16 residues long. Germline CDR1 and CDR2: SGHRS and YFSETQ. This CDR3 is CASSFRVTSGKETQYF. In DNA form, the CDR3 reads TGCGCCAGCAGCTTCCGCGTCACTAGCGGGAAGGAGACCCAGTACTTC.

The chain employs TRBV10-1 and TRBJ2-3, with D uncertain. Germline V CDR1 and CDR2: WNHNN, SYGVQD (reference sequence). V was cut by 4 bases and J by 4 bases, with 6 bases left in between. CDR3 length equals 12 residues. CDR3 loop: CASSAVPDTQYF. As DNA, the CDR3 is TGCGCCAGCAGTGCCGTCCCAGATACGCAGTATTTT.

The CDR3 nucleotides read TGCAGTGCAAACATCGACAGGGGCCAGTACTTC. Encoded protein: CSANIDRGQYF. The genes are TRBV20-1 and TRBJ2-4; 8 nucleotides agree with TRBD1. This CDR3 has 11 residues. The V and J ends lost 6 bases and 13 bases, in that order; junction bases with no gene match: 8. Germline assignment: CDR1 DFQATT and CDR2 SNEGSKA (reference sequence).

J is TRBJ1-3 and V is TRBV19; the match to TRBD1 covers 9 bases. Germline values: CDR1 LNHDA, CDR2 SQIVND (reference sequence). With 7 bases clipped from V and 4 bases from J, the junction kept 8 bases outside the gene matches. The CDR3 has 15 amino acids. This CDR3 is CASTQQGAEGNTIYF. The CDR3 coding sequence is TGTGCCAGTACTCAACAGGGGGCAGAAGGAAACACCATATATTTT.

CDR3: CSVRTGGVGTGELFF. The CDR3 coding sequence is TGCAGCGTGCGTACAGGGGGCGTGGGCACCGGGGAGCTGTTTTTT. The chain joins TRBV29-1 to TRBJ2-2; 9 nucleotides match TRBD1. Looked up from germline, CDR1 is SQVTM and CDR2 is ANQGSEA. This CDR3 is 15 amino acids long. V was pared by 6 bases and J by 4 bases, with 9 bases of the junction left unmatched.

The V call is TRBV2, the J call TRBJ2-3; D is possibly TRBD2 (5 bases). Germline CDR1 SNHLY, CDR2 FYNNEI. Trimming shortened V by 4 bases and J by 6 bases, and 14 bases separated the two germline ends. The CDR3 totals 14 residues. The CDR3 spells CASSVPRGTDTQYF. DNA for the CDR3: TGTGCCAGCAGTGTTCCCCGGGGTACCGATACGCAGTATTTT.

The chain employs TRBV7-2 and TRBJ2-5, with TRBD1 matching over 7 bases. CDR3 length: 14 residues. CDR1 and CDR2 (germline): SGHTA, FQGNSA. Losses at the gene ends were 5 bases for V and 2 bases for J; bases not matched to a gene: 5. The CDR3 loop is CASSIWTGQETQYF. CDR3 nucleotides: TGTGCCAGCAGCATCTGGACAGGTCAAGAGACCCAGTACTTC. The variable domain in full, completed from reference TRBV7-2 and TRBJ2-5, reads GAGVSQSPSNKVTEKGKDVELRCDPISGHTALYWYRQSLGQGLEFLIYFQGNSAPDKSGLPSDRFSAERTGGSVSTLTIQRTQQEDSAVYLCASSIWTGQETQYFGPGTRLLVL.

This chain links TRBV3-1 (or the pseudogene TRBV3-2) with TRBJ2-2; TRBD2 matches 7 bases. Germline lookup yields CDR1 LGHDT and CDR2 YNNKEL (reference sequence). The CDR3 sequence is 19 residues long. V shed 0 bases, J shed 5 bases, and the junction held 15 bases outside the gene matches. CDR3 nucleotides: TGTGCCAGCAGCCAAGAGGATGTCCTCAGCGGGGAAAGGACCGGGGAGCTGTTTTTT. This sequence encodes CASSQEDVLSGERTGELFF.

The V call is TRBV30, the J call TRBJ2-5, with 15 bases matching TRBD2. With 0 bases clipped from V and 4 bases from J, the junction kept 0 bases outside the gene matches. The CDR3 runs to 15 residues. The germline CDR1 and CDR2 sequences are GTSNPN and SVGIG (reference sequence). The CDR3 coding sequence is TGTGCCTGGAGTGTGGGACTAGCGGGAGGAGAGACCCAGTACTTC. The encoded protein is CAWSVGLAGGETQYF.

The chain employs TRBV5-1 and TRBJ1-3; D is perhaps TRBD1 (6 bases). The CDR3 runs 14 residues. Germline V CDR1 and CDR2: SGHRS, YFSETQ. The V gene lost 0 bases and the J gene lost 5 bases, with 9 bases spanning the gap. This CDR3 is CASSLAGERNTIYF. DNA of the CDR3: TGCGCCAGCAGCTTGGCAGGGGAAAGAAACACCATATATTTT.

The chain employs TRBV10-2 and TRBJ2-7; D is unclear. This CDR3 has 12 amino acids. V dropped 2 bases and J dropped 6 bases, with 8 bases sitting between them. Per germline, CDR1 WSHSY and CDR2 SAAADI. CDR3 amino acids: CASSEGSGEQYV. The CDR3 bases are TGCGCCAGCAGTGAGGGATCGGGCGAGCAGTACGTC.

The CDR3 protein is CASSYRAPQGSGETQYF. DNA for the CDR3: TGCGCCAGCAGCTATAGGGCCCCACAGGGTTCGGGAGAGACCCAGTACTTC. The rearrangement links TRBV5-1 to TRBJ2-5; tentative D call: TRBD1 (6 bases). V dropped 3 bases and J dropped 4 bases, with 22 bases sitting between them. Germline V gives CDR1 SGHRS, CDR2 YFSETQ. This CDR3 is 17 amino acids long.

The J gene is TRBJ1-6, the V gene TRBV5-1; D call uncertain. CDR3 length: 17 amino acids. V was shortened by 0 bases and J by 7 bases, with 17 bases between the two germline ends. The germline V gene encodes CDR1 SGHRS and CDR2 YFSETQ. CDR3 DNA sequence: TGCGCCAGCAGCTTGGACTTCAGAAAAAACGGGAATTCACCCCTCCACTTT. This gives the protein CASSLDFRKNGNSPLHF.

This clone was counted a single time. The chain couples TRBV28 to TRBJ2-7; 8 nucleotides agree with TRBD2. The CDR3 covers 16 residues. V was clipped by 2 bases and J by 4 bases; unmatched bases: 10. CDR1 MDHEN and CDR2 SYDVKM come from the germline V gene. The CDR3 protein is CASSLGPELAAYEQYF. DNA of the CDR3: TGTGCCAGCAGTTTAGGTCCGGAACTAGCGGCTTACGAGCAGTACTTC.